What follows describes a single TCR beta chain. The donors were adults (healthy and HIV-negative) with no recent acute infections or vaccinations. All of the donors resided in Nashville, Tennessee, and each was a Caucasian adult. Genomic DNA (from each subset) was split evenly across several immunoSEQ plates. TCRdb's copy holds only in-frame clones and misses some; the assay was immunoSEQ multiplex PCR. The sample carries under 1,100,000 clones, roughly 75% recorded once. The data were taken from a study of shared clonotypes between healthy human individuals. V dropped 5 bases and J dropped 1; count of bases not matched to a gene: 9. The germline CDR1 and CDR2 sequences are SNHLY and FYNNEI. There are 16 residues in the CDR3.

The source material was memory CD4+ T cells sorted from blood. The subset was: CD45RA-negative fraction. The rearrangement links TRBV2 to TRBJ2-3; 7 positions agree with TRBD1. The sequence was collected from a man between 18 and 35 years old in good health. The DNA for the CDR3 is TGTGCCAGCAGTCTACAGGGGTTTTCCCGCACAGATACGCAGTATTTT. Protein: CASSLQGFSRTDTQYF.